This T cell receptor beta chain was sequenced during a study of early T cells in non-severe SARS-CoV-2 infection. Study context: Whole-blood bulk RNA, unsorted, was sequenced, and chains were unpaired.

The CDR3 loop spans 13 amino acids. V was pared by 5 bases and J by 6 bases, with 12 bases between. CDR1 is MNHEY and CDR2 is SVGAGI in the germline V gene. Individual cDNA molecules were tagged with unique molecular identifiers, the study reported. TCRdb reprocessed the 5' RACE reads with MiXCR, giving one entry per CDR3 protein. The table includes about 46,000 distinct CDR3 sequences, less than 6.5% detected once. This clonotype was seen at least ten times. The source material was whole blood, sampled at baseline. The V call is TRBV6-5, the J call TRBJ2-3, with D perhaps given as TRBD1 or TRBD2 (6 bases each). The clonotype comes from an adult who was a healthcare worker with PCR-confirmed SARS-CoV-2 infection or an uninfected control (not recorded which). This chain's CDR3 is CASSRGAEDTQYF. CDR3 DNA: TGTGCCAGCAGTAGGGGGGCAGAGGATACGCAGTATTTT.